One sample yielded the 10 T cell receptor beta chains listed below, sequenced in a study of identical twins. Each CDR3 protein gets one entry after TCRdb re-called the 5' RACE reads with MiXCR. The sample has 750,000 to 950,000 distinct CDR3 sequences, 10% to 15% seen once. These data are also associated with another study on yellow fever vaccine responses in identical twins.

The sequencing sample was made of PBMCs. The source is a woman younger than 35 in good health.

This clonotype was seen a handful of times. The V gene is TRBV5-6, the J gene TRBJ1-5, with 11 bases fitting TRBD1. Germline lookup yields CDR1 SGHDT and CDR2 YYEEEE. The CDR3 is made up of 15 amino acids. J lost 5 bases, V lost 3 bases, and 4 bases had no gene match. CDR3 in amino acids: CASSSGQGGYQPQHF. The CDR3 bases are TGTGCCAGCAGCTCGGGACAGGGGGGTTATCAGCCCCAGCATTTT. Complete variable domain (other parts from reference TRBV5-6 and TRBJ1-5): DAGVTQSPTHLIKTRGQQVTLRCSPKSGHDTVSWYQQALGQGPQFIFQYYEEEERQRGNFPDRFSGHQFPNYSSELNVNALLLGDSALYLCASSSGQGGYQPQHFGDGTRLSIL.

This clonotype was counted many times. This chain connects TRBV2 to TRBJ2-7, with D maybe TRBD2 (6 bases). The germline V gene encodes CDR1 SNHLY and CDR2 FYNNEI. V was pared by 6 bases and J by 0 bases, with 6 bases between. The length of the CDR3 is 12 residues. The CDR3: CASSGGSYEQYV. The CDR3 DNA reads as TGTGCCAGCAGCGGGGGCTCCTACGAGCAGTACGTC.

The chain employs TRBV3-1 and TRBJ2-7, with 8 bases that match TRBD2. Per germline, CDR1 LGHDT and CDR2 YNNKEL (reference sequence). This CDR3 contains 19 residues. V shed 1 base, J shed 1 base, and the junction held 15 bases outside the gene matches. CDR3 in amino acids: CASSQGVELASGPSYEQYF. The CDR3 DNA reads TGTGCCAGCAGCCAAGGGGTCGAATTGGCTAGCGGGCCTTCCTACGAGCAGTACTTC.

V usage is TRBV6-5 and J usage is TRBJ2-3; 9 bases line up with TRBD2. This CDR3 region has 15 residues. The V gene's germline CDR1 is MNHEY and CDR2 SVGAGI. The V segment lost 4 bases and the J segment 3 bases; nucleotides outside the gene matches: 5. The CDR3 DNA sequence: TGTGCCAGCAGTTTCCTAGCGGGATGGACAGATACGCAGTATTTT. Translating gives CASSFLAGWTDTQYF.

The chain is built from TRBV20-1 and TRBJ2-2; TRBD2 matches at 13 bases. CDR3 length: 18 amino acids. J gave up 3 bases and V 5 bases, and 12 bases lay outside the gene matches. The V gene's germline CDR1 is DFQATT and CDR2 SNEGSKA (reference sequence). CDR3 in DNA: TGCAGTGCTGCCCGCCCCCCCGGACTAGCGGGAGACACCGGGGAGCTGTTTTTT. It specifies CSAARPPGLAGDTGELFF.

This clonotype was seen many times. The CDR3 bases are TGTGCCAGCAGCCGCGGGGGGACAGGAAATGAAAAACTGTTTTTT. Amino acids: CASSRGGTGNEKLFF. The V and J genes are TRBV3-1 and TRBJ1-4; TRBD1 matches 8 bases. The CDR3 consists of 15 residues. In germline, CDR1 is LGHDT, CDR2 YNNKEL (reference sequence). V was pared by 4 bases and J by 5 bases, with 6 bases of the junction left unmatched.

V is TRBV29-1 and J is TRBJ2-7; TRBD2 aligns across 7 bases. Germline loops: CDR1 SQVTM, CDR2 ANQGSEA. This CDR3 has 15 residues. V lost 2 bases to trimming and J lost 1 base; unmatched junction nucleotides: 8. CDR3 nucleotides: TGCAGCGTTGAATTTACTAGCGACGAATCCTACGAGCAGTACTTC. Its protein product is CSVEFTSDESYEQYF.

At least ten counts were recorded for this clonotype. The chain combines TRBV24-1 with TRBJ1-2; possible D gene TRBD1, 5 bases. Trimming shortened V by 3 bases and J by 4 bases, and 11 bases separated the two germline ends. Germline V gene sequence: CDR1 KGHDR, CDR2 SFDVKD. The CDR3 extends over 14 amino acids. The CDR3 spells CATSDRDGGYGYTF. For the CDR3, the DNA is TGTGCCACCAGTGATCGGGACGGTGGCTATGGCTACACCTTC.

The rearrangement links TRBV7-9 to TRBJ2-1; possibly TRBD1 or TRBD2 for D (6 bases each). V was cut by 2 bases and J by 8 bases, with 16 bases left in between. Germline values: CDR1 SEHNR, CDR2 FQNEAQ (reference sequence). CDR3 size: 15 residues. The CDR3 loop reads CASSLLGGNADEQFF. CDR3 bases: TGTGCCAGCAGCTTACTAGGGGGGAATGCGGATGAGCAGTTCTTC.

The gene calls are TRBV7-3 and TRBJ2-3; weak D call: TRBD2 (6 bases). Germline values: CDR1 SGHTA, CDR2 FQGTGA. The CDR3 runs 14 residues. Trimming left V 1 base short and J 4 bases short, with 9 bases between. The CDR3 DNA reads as TGTGCCAGCAGCTTAAGGGGGGATTCAGATACGCAGTATTTT. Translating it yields CASSLRGDSDTQYF.